This TCR beta chain was sequenced for a study of PD-L1 blockade in urothelial cancer. V trimming: 4 bases; J trimming: 0 bases; junction bases outside the gene matches: 3. Germline V lookup: CDR1 SGHDT, CDR2 YYEEEE. The CDR3 is 16 residues long. This clone was seen a handful of times. The protocol was immunoSEQ multiplex PCR, while the TCRdb copy is restricted to in-frame clones and leaves out a portion. The data contain fewer than 35,000 clones, 87% of them singletons. This receptor was identified in a middle-aged man with urothelial cancer. The V call is TRBV5-6, the J call TRBJ2-3; TRBD2 matches 12 bases. The sample was PBMCs, taken around atezolizumab (anti-PD-L1) treatment. The CDR3 protein is CASSEGLAGSTDTQYF. In DNA form, the CDR3 reads TGTGCCAGCAGCGAAGGACTAGCGGGAAGCACAGATACGCAGTATTTT. Full variable domain (rest looked up from reference TRBV5-6 and TRBJ2-3): DAGVTQSPTHLIKTRGQQVTLRCSPKSGHDTVSWYQQALGQGPQFIFQYYEEEERQRGNFPDRFSGHQFPNYSSELNVNALLLGDSALYLCASSEGLAGSTDTQYFGPGTRLTVL.